This T cell receptor (beta chain) was found in a study of control samples from healthy donors and cancer patients. Sequenced by immunoSEQ multiplex PCR; TCRdb stores in-frame clones only, minus some. The data include fewer than 250,000 clones; the top ten clones carry roughly 2%. For this clone: Relative to the germline gene, one junction end is altered; a read error may explain this.

Sequences were obtained from blood. This TCR was recovered from a woman in her thirties in good health.

CDR3 sequence: CASSPGASSHEQYF. CDR3 coding DNA: TGTGCCAGCAGCCCCGGCGCCAGCTCCCACGAGCAGTACTTC. This chain uses TRBV7-9 with TRBJ2-7; D is ambiguous. The CDR3 sequence is 14 residues long. Germline values: CDR1 SEHNR, CDR2 FQNEAQ (reference sequence).